The 32 T cell receptor beta chains below all came from one sample that was sequenced in a study of cytomegalovirus exposure and HLA in healthy donors. PCR primers comprised 60 Vbeta and 13 Jbeta primers. Produced via immunoSEQ multiplex PCR; TCRdb's table is partial and in-frame only. The repertoire holds approximately 100,000 clones, with over 60% as singletons. The material sequenced was PBMCs. The receptors here all came from a female donor in good health and CMV-seropositive.

The chain combines TRBV7-3 with TRBJ1-1, with D possibly being TRBD1 (5 bases). CDR1 SGHTA and CDR2 FQGTGA come from the germline V gene. Trimming left V 2 bases short and J 1 base short, with 11 bases between. The CDR3 totals 15 residues. The CDR3 spells CASSLDGTSNTEAFF. The CDR3 DNA reads TGTGCCAGCAGCTTAGACGGGACTTCGAACACTGAAGCTTTCTTT. The variable domain in full, completed from reference TRBV7-3 and TRBJ1-1, reads GAGVSQTPSNKVTEKGKYVELRCDPISGHTALYWYRQSLGQGPEFLIYFQGTGAADDSGLPNDRFFAVRPEGSVSTLKIQRTERGDSAVYLCASSLDGTSNTEAFFGQGTRLTVV.

The chain joins TRBV15 to TRBJ2-3; 8 bases are shared with TRBD2. V dropped 3 bases and J dropped 3; count of bases not matched to a gene: 5. This CDR3 region has 15 residues. Germline CDR1 and CDR2: LNHNV and YYDKDF (reference sequence). The CDR3 DNA reads as TGTGCCACCAGCAGCCCTAGCGGGCCTACAGATACGCAGTATTTT. This sequence encodes CATSSPSGPTDTQYF.

The rearrangement uses TRBV2 and TRBJ2-4; TRBD1 aligns across 7 bases. With V trimmed by 4 bases and J by 6 bases, 6 bases remained unmatched. The V gene's germline CDR1 is SNHLY and CDR2 FYNNEI. This CDR3 has 14 amino acids. The CDR3 sequence: CASSVEGAGNIQYF. CDR3 coding DNA: TGTGCCAGCAGTGTTGAGGGGGCGGGAAACATTCAGTACTTC.

This sequence joins TRBV19 and TRBJ2-7; TRBD2 matches at 9 bases. The CDR3 sequence is 15 residues long. Trimming removed 3 bases from V and 4 bases from J; junction bases left unmatched: 7. Germline values: CDR1 LNHDA, CDR2 SQIVND (reference sequence). The CDR3 DNA sequence: TGTGCCAGTAGTATTATGGCTAGCGGGGCTTACGAGCAGTACTTC. This codes for CASSIMASGAYEQYF.

Concerning this clone itself: The identical CDR3 is also encoded by other nucleotide sequences in the sample. The chain uses TRBV25-1 and TRBJ2-1, with 15 nucleotides matching TRBD2. The junction had 10 bases not matched to a gene; V was cut back by 5 bases and J by 8 bases. The CDR3 totals 17 residues. Germline CDR1 and CDR2: MGHDK and SYGVNS. The CDR3 sequence is CASSPNPGLAGGDEQFF. In DNA, the CDR3 is TGTGCCAGCAGTCCAAACCCGGGACTAGCGGGAGGTGATGAGCAGTTCTTC.

The genes are TRBV7-2 and TRBJ1-4, with D uncertain. The CDR3 totals 16 residues. V lost 2 bases, J lost 5 bases, and 15 bases lay in between. CDR1 and CDR2 from the germline V gene are SGHTA and FQGNSA. CDR3 protein: CASSLNPGGRNEKLFF. The CDR3 DNA reads as TGTGCCAGCAGCTTAAACCCCGGCGGTAGAAATGAAAAACTGTTTTTT.

V usage is TRBV2 and J usage is TRBJ2-2; D possibly corresponds to TRBD1 (7 bases). CDR1 is SNHLY and CDR2 is FYNNEI in the germline V gene. The germline V and J ends were trimmed by 5 bases and 1 base, with 14 bases remaining between them. This CDR3 is built from 16 residues. The CDR3 loop is CASSRETGRNTGELFF. In DNA form, the CDR3 reads TGTGCCAGCAGTCGGGAGACAGGGAGGAACACCGGGGAGCTGTTTTTT.

The chain carries TRBV28 and TRBJ2-7; a weak D match, TRBD2 (5 bases). Germline lookup yields CDR1 MDHEN and CDR2 SYDVKM. CDR3 length: 13 residues. V shed 3 bases and J shed 4 bases, with 10 bases lying between them. This CDR3 reads CASSLPPGYEQYF. Here the CDR3 DNA reads TGTGCCAGCAGTTTGCCCCCGGGATACGAGCAGTACTTC. Full variable domain (remainder filled in from reference TRBV28 and TRBJ2-7): DVKVTQSSRYLVKRTGEKVFLECVQDMDHENMFWYRQDPGLGLRLIYFSYDVKMKEKGDIPEGYSVSREKKERFSLILESASTNQTSMYLCASSLPPGYEQYFGPGTRLTVT.

This chain joins TRBV7-9 and TRBJ2-5; TRBD1 matches 8 bases. J lost 5 bases, V lost 1 base, and 6 bases had no gene match. This CDR3 contains 15 residues. CDR1 SEHNR and CDR2 FQNEAQ come from the germline V gene (reference sequence). The CDR3 region is CASSLGQGAWETQYF. CDR3 DNA sequence: TGTGCCAGCAGCTTAGGTCAGGGGGCCTGGGAGACCCAGTACTTC. Based on the CDR3 plus reference TRBV7-9 and TRBJ2-5, the full variable domain is DTGVSQNPRHKITKRGQNVTFRCDPISEHNRLYWYRQTLGQGPEFLTYFQNEAQLEKSRLLSDRFSAERPKGSFSTLEIQRTEQGDSAMYLCASSLGQGAWETQYFGPGTRLLVL.

The chain uses TRBV29-1 and TRBJ1-1; 8 bases fit TRBD1. The CDR3 is 13 residues long. J was trimmed by 7 bases and V by 5 bases; bases with no gene match: 9. CDR1 is SQVTM, CDR2 ANQGSEA, per germline. The DNA of the CDR3 is TGCAGCGTTTCCCCCCGGACAGGGTATGAAGCTTTCTTT. Translation gives CSVSPRTGYEAFF.

The chain recombines TRBV19 with TRBJ1-6; no definite D call. V shed 3 bases and J shed 7 bases, with 10 bases lying between them. CDR1 is LNHDA, CDR2 SQIVND, per germline (reference sequence). The CDR3 extends over 14 amino acids. In DNA form, the CDR3 reads TGTGCCAGTAGTATTTCTCGGGGAAATTCACCCCTCCACTTT. It encodes CASSISRGNSPLHF.

The chain has TRBV11-1 and TRBJ2-7, with D possibly TRBD1 on 5 matching bases. The CDR3 runs 12 residues. V was shortened by 3 bases and J by 3 bases, with 6 bases between the two germline ends. Looked up from germline, CDR1 is SGHAT and CDR2 is FQDESV (reference sequence). The CDR3 protein is CASSFDSYEQYF. The CDR3 nucleotides read TGTGCCAGCAGCTTCGACAGCTACGAGCAGTACTTC.

V gene TRBV7-2 combines with J gene TRBJ1-2; D perhaps matches TRBD1 (6 bases). The germline gives CDR1 SGHTA, CDR2 FQGNSA. V lost 8 bases, J lost 0 bases, and 13 bases lay in between. The CDR3 has 14 amino acids. The CDR3: CASSRGLANYGYTF. CDR3 DNA: TGTGCCAGCTCAAGGGGGTTAGCTAACTATGGCTACACCTTC.

This clone showed up just once. The V and J genes are TRBV6-6 and TRBJ2-5, with 15 bases identical to TRBD2. CDR1 and CDR2 from the germline V gene are MNHNY and SVGAGI (reference sequence). The junction had 5 bases not matched to a gene; V was cut back by 4 bases and J by 5 bases. This CDR3 spans 16 amino acids. CDR3 amino acids: CASSFGLAGGRETQYF. The CDR3 DNA reads TGTGCCAGCAGTTTCGGACTAGCGGGGGGGAGGGAGACCCAGTACTTC.

The chain couples TRBV9 to TRBJ1-1; D remains unclear. The CDR3 has 17 amino acids. CDR1 and CDR2 from the germline V gene are SGDLS and YYNGEE. Trimming removed 3 bases from V and 5 bases from J, with 23 bases in between. The CDR3 spells CASSENLGSSGKTEAFF. CDR3 DNA: TGTGCCAGCAGCGAAAACTTAGGGTCCTCGGGGAAGACTGAAGCTTTCTTT.

This clone appeared once. The genes are TRBV6-6 and TRBJ1-2; 7 bases match TRBD1. From germline, CDR1 is MNHNY and CDR2 SVGAGI (reference sequence). J was trimmed by 6 bases and V by 4 bases; bases with no gene match: 2. The CDR3 totals 12 residues. Here the CDR3 DNA reads TGTGCCAGCAGTTTCGACAGGGATGGCTACACCTTC. It translates to CASSFDRDGYTF.

The chain uses TRBV4-3 and TRBJ1-1; D unresolved. Between the trimmed V and J ends, which lost 0 bases and 6 bases, there was a span of 14 bases. CDR3 length: 15 residues. Per germline, CDR1 LGHNA and CDR2 YSLEER. CDR3 nucleotides: TGCGCCAGCAGCCAAGATTCATCAGGATCCGCTGAAGCTTTCTTT. Translated, it gives CASSQDSSGSAEAFF.

This sequence joins TRBV30 and TRBJ2-7; unclear D gene. This CDR3 has 11 amino acids. Germline-derived CDR1 and CDR2 are GTSNPN and SVGIG (reference sequence). The V and J ends lost 1 base and 5 bases respectively, with 6 bases between them. CDR3 coding DNA: TGTGCCTGGAGTGGTGTCAACGAGCAGTACTTC. Translating it yields CAWSGVNEQYF.

This chain uses TRBV7-6 with TRBJ1-1; possible D gene TRBD1, 6 bases. V was pared by 2 bases and J by 3 bases, with 7 bases between. Germline values: CDR1 SGHVS, CDR2 FNYEAQ. CDR3 size: 13 residues. Here the CDR3 reads CASSLQGYTEAFF. As DNA, the CDR3 is TGTGCCAGCAGCTTACAGGGGTACACTGAAGCTTTCTTT.

The chain joins TRBV29-1 to TRBJ2-3; no clear D gene. V gave up 7 bases and J gave up 2 bases, with 4 bases separating them. The length of the CDR3 is 10 residues. Germline V gene data show CDR1 as SQVTM and CDR2 as ANQGSEA. CDR3 coding DNA: TGCAGCGCCATCACAGATACGCAGTATTTT. Translating it yields CSAITDTQYF.

The chain joins TRBV5-1 to TRBJ2-5; possibly TRBD2 for D (5 bases). CDR1 and CDR2 from the germline V gene are SGHRS and YFSETQ. CDR3 length: 15 residues. The V end lost 0 bases, the J end lost 2 bases, and 11 bases lay between the germline ends. The CDR3 loop is CASSLALGGQETQYF. The CDR3, as DNA: TGCGCCAGCAGCTTGGCCTTGGGCGGGCAAGAGACCCAGTACTTC. Using reference TRBV5-1 and TRBJ2-5 for the parts outside the CDR3, the full variable domain is KAGVTQTPRYLIKTRGQQVTLSCSPISGHRSVSWYQQTPGQGLQFLFEYFSETQRNKGNFPGRFSGRQFSNSRSEMNVSTLELGDSALYLCASSLALGGQETQYFGPGTRLLVL.

In its sample, this clone was seen once. The genes are TRBV4-1 and TRBJ1-5; the match to TRBD1 covers 8 bases. V shed 0 bases, J shed 6 bases, and the junction held 7 bases outside the gene matches. This CDR3 contains 16 residues. From germline, CDR1 is MGHRA and CDR2 YSYEKL. CDR3 loop: CASSQDAGQGVQPQHF. The CDR3 coding sequence is TGCGCCAGCAGCCAAGATGCTGGACAGGGTGTTCAGCCCCAGCATTTT.

The CDR3 nucleotides are TGTGCCAGCAGCGTAGGCGCAGGGCTAAACACTGAAGCTTTCTTT. Amino acid sequence: CASSVGAGLNTEAFF. The chain carries TRBV9 and TRBJ1-1; D may be TRBD1 (5 bases). The CDR3 contains 15 residues. Germline loops: CDR1 SGDLS, CDR2 YYNGEE. Trimming took 0 bases from V and 2 from J, leaving 11 bases between them.

Only one count was recorded for this clone. The rearrangement joins TRBV28 to TRBJ2-3; tentatively, D is TRBD1 (7 bases). Trimming pared 10 bases from V and 4 bases from J, leaving 21 bases between. The CDR3 length is 15 residues. Germline V gene lookup returns CDR1 MDHEN and CDR2 SYDVKM. The CDR3 nucleotides read TGTGCCATCAAACCAGGGGGGCGCGGGGCAGATACGCAGTATTTT. Amino acids: CAIKPGGRGADTQYF.

This rearrangement joins TRBV6-6 to TRBJ1-4; the D is unclear. Trimming removed 0 bases at V and 8 bases at J, with 16 bases between. Germline V gives CDR1 MNHNY, CDR2 SVGAGI (reference sequence). This CDR3 spans 16 amino acids. DNA for the CDR3: TGTGCCAGCAGTTACTCGAAGCCTCCGAACGAGGAAAAACTGTTTTTT. This encodes CASSYSKPPNEEKLFF.

The chain carries TRBV27 and TRBJ2-5; 9 bases are a match to TRBD1. The trim removed 5 bases at V and 3 bases at J, leaving 10 bases unmatched. Germline lookup yields CDR1 MNHEY and CDR2 SMNVEV (reference sequence). The CDR3 extends over 16 amino acids. CDR3 coding DNA: TGTGCCAGCAGTGGACAGGGGCTCATCCGAAAAGAGACCCAGTACTTC. This codes for CASSGQGLIRKETQYF.

This clone was recorded a few times. The rearrangement uses TRBV15 and TRBJ2-1, with D tentatively TRBD2 (6 bases). The V gene lost 5 bases and the J gene lost 6 bases, with 17 bases spanning the gap. Germline loops: CDR1 LNHNV, CDR2 YYDKDF (reference sequence). CDR3 size: 15 residues. The CDR3 nucleotides read TGTGCCACCAGCGGCCGGGGGTTGCTCGGCAATGAGCAGTTCTTC. This gives the protein CATSGRGLLGNEQFF.

The chain has TRBV7-2 and TRBJ1-2, with 9 nucleotides matching TRBD1. Germline V gene lookup returns CDR1 SGHTA and CDR2 FQGNSA. With 3 bases clipped from V and 4 bases from J, the junction kept 3 bases outside the gene matches. The length of the CDR3 is 14 residues. CDR3 bases: TGTGCCAGCAGCTTGGGACAGGGTTTCTATGGCTACACCTTC. Its protein is CASSLGQGFYGYTF.

This rearrangement joins TRBV4-2 to TRBJ2-3; the match to TRBD2 covers 8 bases. V lost 4 bases and J lost 3; bases outside the gene matches: 6. Germline V gives CDR1 LGHNA, CDR2 YNFKEQ. The CDR3 contains 15 residues. The CDR3 DNA reads as TGTGCCAGCAGCCTAATCTCGGGGGGGACAGATACGCAGTATTTT. Encoded protein: CASSLISGGTDTQYF.

The rearrangement links TRBV7-2 to TRBJ2-7, with TRBD2 as a possible D gene (7 bases). The CDR3 covers 15 residues. The germline gives CDR1 SGHTA, CDR2 FQGNSA. Trimming stripped 2 bases from V and 2 bases from J, with 13 bases between. CDR3 sequence (DNA): TGTGCCAGCAGCTTATGGAGGGGGGGGGCCTACGAGCAGTACTTC. It specifies CASSLWRGGAYEQYF. Full variable domain (remainder filled in from reference TRBV7-2 and TRBJ2-7): GAGVSQSPSNKVTEKGKDVELRCDPISGHTALYWYRQSLGQGLEFLIYFQGNSAPDKSGLPSDRFSAERTGGSVSTLTIQRTQQEDSAVYLCASSLWRGGAYEQYFGPGTRLTVT.

V is TRBV9 and J is TRBJ2-7; weak D call: TRBD1 (6 bases). Trimming removed 0 bases from V and 5 bases from J, with 15 bases in between. Germline loops: CDR1 SGDLS, CDR2 YYNGEE. There are 15 residues in the CDR3. This chain's CDR3 is CASSVDRTASDEQYF. The CDR3 DNA reads TGTGCCAGCAGCGTAGATCGGACAGCTTCGGACGAGCAGTACTTC.

The chain couples TRBV18 to TRBJ1-1, with D perhaps TRBD1 (6 bases). This CDR3 comprises 16 residues. Trimming shortened V by 8 bases and J by 3 bases, and 22 bases separated the two germline ends. CDR1 and CDR2 (germline): KGHSH, LQKENI. The CDR3 loop reads CASAIQGLLSDTEAFF. CDR3 nucleotide sequence: TGTGCCAGCGCGATACAGGGCTTATTGAGTGACACTGAAGCTTTCTTT. Filled out from reference TRBV18 and TRBJ1-1, the complete variable domain reads NAGVMQNPRHLVRRRGQEARLRCSPMKGHSHVYWYRQLPEEGLKFMVYLQKENIIDESGMPKERFSAEFPKEGPSILRIQQVVRGDSAAYFCASAIQGLLSDTEAFFGQGTRLTVV.